The rows below give T cell receptor beta chains drawn from one sample of a study of T cell changes during pregnancy in multiple sclerosis. This table comes from immunoSEQ multiplex PCR, and its TCRdb copy is limited to in-frame clones, with some not included. The sample has under 70,000 clones, about 92% seen once. This sample comprised peripheral blood, obtained in the third trimester of pregnancy. The receptors derive from a female donor in good health, enrolled as a control in a pregnancy study. The CDR3 runs from the conserved cysteine through the conserved F or W. Each record gives: J gene, V gene, clone size, D gene, CDR3 DNA, CDR3 protein. The D gene is left open where the match is weak. Rows may omit the clone size; those that give it use once, few, many or a size class.

J: TRBJ1-2; V: TRBV7-2; size: -; D: -; DNA: TGTGCCAGCAGCTTTGCCAGGAATGGCTACACCTTC; CDR3: CASSFARNGYTF
J: TRBJ2-1; V: TRBV25-1; size: -; D: TRBD2; DNA: TGTGCCAGCAGTGACCCAGGCGAGCGGGGGGCCAATGAGCAGTTCTTC; CDR3: CASSDPGERGANEQFF
J: TRBJ2-5; V: TRBV6-7; size: -; D: TRBD1; DNA: TGTGCCACTTACCGGGATGGGACAGTCCCCGGCGAACAAGAGACCCAGTACTTC; CDR3: CATYRDGTVPGEQETQYF
J: TRBJ2-3; V: TRBV6-4; size: -; D: TRBD1; DNA: TGTGCCAGCAGTGAAGGACAGGGGGCTACAGATACGCAGTATTTT; CDR3: CASSEGQGATDTQYF
J: TRBJ1-2; V: TRBV11-1; size: -; D: TRBD1; DNA: TGTGCCAGCAGCTTAGAGGACAGGAACTATGGCTACACCTTC; CDR3: CASSLEDRNYGYTF
J: TRBJ2-1; V: TRBV19; size: -; D: TRBD1; DNA: TGTGCCAGTAGAAACACAGGGGTGACTGGCAATGAGCAGTTCTTC; CDR3: CASRNTGVTGNEQFF
J: TRBJ2-7; V: TRBV18; size: -; D: TRBD2; DNA: TGTGCCAGCTCACGAACTAGCGGAGGGGCGGCCTACGAGCAGTACTTC; CDR3: CASSRTSGGAAYEQYF
J: TRBJ1-2; V: TRBV6-1; size: -; D: -; DNA: TGTGCCAGCAGTGAAGGAGGCTACGTGGCCGCAGTATATGGCTACACCTTC; CDR3: CASSEGGYVAAVYGYTF
J: TRBJ1-1; V: TRBV6-4; size: -; D: -; DNA: TGTGCCAGCAATTCATCAGGGGAGAGGGGAACTGAAGCTTTCTTT; CDR3: CASNSSGERGTEAFF
J: TRBJ2-3; V: TRBV2; size: -; D: TRBD2; DNA: TGTGCCAGCGGCCTCCGGGGGGTTCCAGATACGCAGTATTTT; CDR3: CASGLRGVPDTQYF
J: TRBJ1-5; V: TRBV28; size: -; D: -; DNA: TGTGCCAGCAGTTACAGAAGGAGCAATCAGCCCCAGCATTTT; CDR3: CASSYRRSNQPQHF
J: TRBJ2-5; V: TRBV7-6; size: -; D: -; DNA: TGTGCCAGCAGCTTAGCGCAACGGAGCCAAGAGACCCAGTACTTC; CDR3: CASSLAQRSQETQYF
J: TRBJ2-3; V: TRBV6-5; size: -; D: TRBD2; DNA: TGTGCCAGCAGTTCGGGACTAGCAGGGACAGATACGCAGTATTTT; CDR3: CASSSGLAGTDTQYF
J: TRBJ2-3; V: TRBV7-3; size: -; D: -; DNA: TGTGCCAGCAGCCCAAACGCGTGGGGGCGGACAGATACGCAGTATTTT; CDR3: CASSPNAWGRTDTQYF
J: TRBJ1-5; V: TRBV30; size: -; D: -; DNA: TGTGCCTGGAGTGCCACGCATGGTCAGGGCAATCAGCCCCAGCATTTT; CDR3: CAWSATHGQGNQPQHF
J: TRBJ1-5; V: TRBV7-8; size: -; D: -; DNA: TGTGCCAGCAGCTTAGCACAGGCGTTTAATCAGCCCCAGCATTTT; CDR3: CASSLAQAFNQPQHF
J: TRBJ1-6; V: TRBV5-1; size: -; D: TRBD1; DNA: TGCGCCAGCAGCTTCGGGACAGCAGAACATTCACCCCTCCACTTT; CDR3: CASSFGTAEHSPLHF
J: TRBJ2-7; V: TRBV6-4; size: -; D: -; DNA: TGTGCCAGCAGGATTCTGAGCGACCCAGGGGAGCAGTACTTC; CDR3: CASRILSDPGEQYF
J: TRBJ2-1; V: TRBV9; size: -; D: -; DNA: TGTGCCAGCAGTCGATTGGGGGACTCTTACAATGAGCAGTTCTTC; CDR3: CASSRLGDSYNEQFF
J: TRBJ2-1; V: TRBV10-1; size: -; D: TRBD1; DNA: TGCGCCAGCAGTGGGGGACAGGTATACAATGAGCAGTTCTTC; CDR3: CASSGGQVYNEQFF
J: TRBJ2-2; V: TRBV7-3; size: -; D: TRBD2; DNA: TGTGCCAGCAGAGCGGGAGACTACACCGGGGAGCTGTTTTTT; CDR3: CASRAGDYTGELFF
J: TRBJ1-6; V: TRBV10-1; size: many; D: -; DNA: TGCGCCAGCAGTGGGGGCCCCCAGGAACCCCTCCACTTT; CDR3: CASSGGPQEPLHF
J: TRBJ2-1; V: TRBV7-9; size: -; D: -; DNA: TGTGCCAGCAGTCCGATACAGGGAAGCTCCTACAATGAGCAGTTCTTC; CDR3: CASSPIQGSSYNEQFF
J: TRBJ2-1; V: TRBV18; size: once; D: -; DNA: TGTGCCAGCTCACAAGAGGGTGGCTCCTACAATGAGCAGTTCTTC; CDR3: CASSQEGGSYNEQFF
J: TRBJ2-7; V: TRBV6-5; size: -; D: TRBD2; DNA: TGTGCCAGCAGTCCGGGACTAGCGGGGTACGAGCAGTACTTC; CDR3: CASSPGLAGYEQYF
J: TRBJ2-2; V: TRBV10-3; size: few; D: TRBD1; DNA: TGTGCCATCAGAGGACAGGGGATAAGCACCGGGGAGCTGTTTTTT; CDR3: CAIRGQGISTGELFF
J: TRBJ1-5; V: TRBV28; size: -; D: TRBD1; DNA: TGTGCCAGCCATCCGACAGGGGGCGCCAATCAGCCCCAGCATTTT; CDR3: CASHPTGGANQPQHF
J: TRBJ2-7; V: TRBV12-2; size: -; D: -; DNA: TGTGCAAGTCGCTCCGGACAGGGAGGTGCCTACGAGCAGTACTTC; CDR3: CASRSGQGGAYEQYF
J: TRBJ1-2; V: TRBV7-3; size: -; D: -; DNA: TGTGCCAGCAGCCCCGATCCGACAGCGCCAACTAACTATGGCTACACCTTC; CDR3: CASSPDPTAPTNYGYTF
J: TRBJ2-5; V: TRBV2; size: -; D: TRBD2; DNA: TGTGCCAGCACCGGACTAGCGGGTAACGCCCAGTACTTC; CDR3: CASTGLAGNAQYF
J: TRBJ1-4; V: TRBV18; size: once; D: TRBD1; DNA: TGTGCCAGCTCACCGGGACAGGGGGTCGAAAAACTGTTTTTT; CDR3: CASSPGQGVEKLFF
J: TRBJ1-3; V: TRBV28; size: once; D: -; DNA: TGTGCCAGCACCTCCGGGTCCTCTGGAAACACCATATATTTT; CDR3: CASTSGSSGNTIYF
J: TRBJ1-2; V: TRBV30; size: -; D: -; DNA: TGTGCCTGGGGGGGGGCTGGCGGCTACACCTTC; CDR3: CAWGGAGGYTF
J: TRBJ1-3; V: TRBV4-1; size: -; D: -; DNA: TGCGCCAGCAGCCAAGATATGGGGCTGTCTGGAAACACCATATATTTT; CDR3: CASSQDMGLSGNTIYF
J: TRBJ1-4; V: TRBV6-5; size: once; D: -; DNA: TGTGCCAGCAGTTACTTTCAGGGGAATGAAAAACTGTTTTTT; CDR3: CASSYFQGNEKLFF
J: TRBJ2-7; V: TRBV11-3; size: -; D: -; DNA: TGTGCCAGCAGCTATGGGTCGGGCGAGCAGTACTTC; CDR3: CASSYGSGEQYF
J: TRBJ1-5; V: TRBV29-1; size: -; D: -; DNA: TGCAGCGTAGTCGCAGGGGATGGCAATCAGCCCCAGCATTTT; CDR3: CSVVAGDGNQPQHF
J: TRBJ2-7; V: TRBV4-1; size: large; D: TRBD2; DNA: TGCGCCAGCAGCCAAGGACTAGCGGGGAGCTACGAGCAGTACTTC; CDR3: CASSQGLAGSYEQYF
J: TRBJ2-1; V: TRBV5-6; size: -; D: TRBD2; DNA: TGTGCCAGCTCTGGGCGGGGGGCGCGCTCCTACAATGAGCAGTTCTTC; CDR3: CASSGRGARSYNEQFF
J: TRBJ2-4; V: TRBV2; size: -; D: TRBD2; DNA: TGTGCCAGCAGTGAAGCGGGGGCGGGGGGTAGCATTCAGTACTTC; CDR3: CASSEAGAGGSIQYF
J: TRBJ2-7; V: TRBV11-2; size: once; D: -; DNA: TGTGCCAGCAGCTTCCACAGGGACGAGCAGTACTTC; CDR3: CASSFHRDEQYF
J: TRBJ1-2; V: TRBV5-1; size: -; D: -; DNA: TGCGCCAGCAGCTTTGGGGGGGCTACCCGAAACTATGGCTACACCTTC; CDR3: CASSFGGATRNYGYTF
J: TRBJ2-1; V: TRBV5-1; size: -; D: TRBD2; DNA: TGCGCCAGTGAGGGACTAGCGGGGGGCTCTAGCTCCTACAATGAGCAGTTCTTC; CDR3: CASEGLAGGSSSYNEQFF
J: TRBJ2-7; V: TRBV30; size: -; D: -; DNA: TGTGCCTGGACCCCAGGGGCCGGGCAGTACTTC; CDR3: CAWTPGAGQYF
J: TRBJ1-2; V: TRBV4-1; size: -; D: TRBD1; DNA: TGCGCCAGCAGCCCCCGGACAGGGTGGGGCTACACCTTC; CDR3: CASSPRTGWGYTF
J: TRBJ2-3; V: TRBV19; size: -; D: -; DNA: TGTGCCAGTAGTATGTCTTACAACACAGATACGCAGTATTTT; CDR3: CASSMSYNTDTQYF
J: TRBJ1-1; V: TRBV7-9; size: -; D: TRBD1; DNA: TGTGCCAGCAGCTTAGCCACAGGGACAGGGGCGATAGGCACTGAAGCTTTCTTT; CDR3: CASSLATGTGAIGTEAFF
J: TRBJ2-3; V: TRBV7-3; size: -; D: -; DNA: TGTGCCAGCAGCCCTACTAGCACAGATACGCAGTATTTT; CDR3: CASSPTSTDTQYF
J: TRBJ2-3; V: TRBV18; size: -; D: TRBD1; DNA: TGTGCCAGCTCACTCCAGGGGGGCACAGATACGCAGTATTTT; CDR3: CASSLQGGTDTQYF
J: TRBJ2-2; V: TRBV27; size: -; D: TRBD2; DNA: TGTGCCAGCAGCCACCGGACTAGCGGTAACACCGGGGAGCTGTTTTTT; CDR3: CASSHRTSGNTGELFF
J: TRBJ2-1; V: TRBV6-1; size: -; D: TRBD2; DNA: TGTGCCAGCAGAACTAGCGGGGGGGCGGTTGAGCAGTTCTTC; CDR3: CASRTSGGAVEQFF
J: TRBJ2-5; V: TRBV15; size: -; D: -; DNA: TGTGCCACCAGCAGGGGAGCGGTCCAAGAGACCCAGTACTTC; CDR3: CATSRGAVQETQYF
J: TRBJ1-1; V: TRBV7-2; size: -; D: TRBD1; DNA: TGTGCCAGCAGCTACACAGGGGGAACTGAAGCTTTCTTT; CDR3: CASSYTGGTEAFF
J: TRBJ1-5; V: TRBV18; size: -; D: TRBD1; DNA: TGTGCCAGCTCCCCCGACAGGGACCAGCCCCAGCATTTT; CDR3: CASSPDRDQPQHF
J: TRBJ1-3; V: TRBV12-5; size: -; D: -; DNA: TGTGCTAGTGGTTTGATCTCCGGGAGGGGGTCTGGAAACACCATATATTTT; CDR3: CASGLISGRGSGNTIYF
J: TRBJ2-3; V: TRBV18; size: -; D: -; DNA: TGTGCCAGCTCACCACTGGCCGCAGATACGCAGTATTTT; CDR3: CASSPLAADTQYF
J: TRBJ2-1; V: TRBV18; size: -; D: -; DNA: TGTGCCAGCTCACCAGGAGTTAGCTCCTACAATGAGCAGTTCTTC; CDR3: CASSPGVSSYNEQFF
J: TRBJ2-3; V: TRBV7-2; size: -; D: -; DNA: TGTGCCAGCAGCCCTGGGCCCGGCACAGATACGCAGTATTTT; CDR3: CASSPGPGTDTQYF
J: TRBJ2-1; V: TRBV7-9; size: -; D: TRBD2; DNA: TGTGCCAGCGACCGGCGGGGAGGGGCCAATGAGCAGTTCTTC; CDR3: CASDRRGGANEQFF
J: TRBJ1-2; V: TRBV4-1; size: -; D: -; DNA: TGCGCCAGCAGCCAAGATCCCGGCAGGAGGGACTATGGCTACACCTTC; CDR3: CASSQDPGRRDYGYTF